These 22 T cell receptor beta chains came from one sample sequenced in a study of T cell responses to AZD1222 COVID-19 vaccine. Method: immunoSEQ multiplex PCR; TCRdb's copy keeps in-frame clones and lacks some. The sample consists of under 110,000 clones, 90% of them appearing once. The source material was peripheral blood, sampled on day 0 of AZD1222 vaccination. The receptors were sampled from an adult in good health.

The rearrangement links TRBV5-6 to TRBJ2-7; D remains unclear. V was cut by 0 bases and J by 2 bases, with 12 bases left in between. This CDR3 has 15 residues. Germline V gives CDR1 SGHDT, CDR2 YYEEEE. CDR3 nucleotides: TGTGCCAGCAGCTTGGCTCCAGAGGTAGCCTACGAGCAGTACTTC. Protein sequence: CASSLAPEVAYEQYF.

The rearrangement links TRBV30 to TRBJ1-3; D possibly corresponds to TRBD1 (5 bases). This CDR3 contains 15 residues. Trimming removed 2 bases at V and 0 bases at J, with 11 bases between. The V gene's germline CDR1 is GTSNPN and CDR2 SVGIG (reference sequence). CDR3 nucleotide sequence: TGTGCCTGGAGTCGGGACCCGAGCTCTGGAAACACCATATATTTT. It specifies CAWSRDPSSGNTIYF.

The chain joins TRBV5-6 to TRBJ1-1; perhaps TRBD1 as D (6 bases). Germline assignment: CDR1 SGHDT and CDR2 YYEEEE. This CDR3 spans 18 amino acids. With 5 bases removed from V and 5 bases from J, the gap between germline ends came to 28 bases. CDR3: CASRSDAGTLEWDTEAFF. DNA for the CDR3: TGTGCCAGCAGGTCAGACGCCGGGACATTGGAATGGGATACTGAAGCTTTCTTT.

In its sample, this clone was seen a few times. The chain employs TRBV5-4 and TRBJ2-5, with 10 bases that match TRBD2. Trimming cost V 0 bases and J 5 bases; bases outside gene matches: 4. The CDR3 has 15 residues. Germline V CDR1 and CDR2: SGHNT, YYREEE (reference sequence). The CDR3 reads CASSLGSGGDETQYF. CDR3 bases: TGTGCCAGCAGCTTGGGCAGCGGGGGGGACGAGACCCAGTACTTC.

This chain uses TRBV4-1 with TRBJ2-7; the D call may be TRBD1 or TRBD2 (5 bases each). This CDR3 contains 15 residues. V was trimmed by 1 base and J by 0 bases, leaving 10 bases between them. Germline lookup yields CDR1 MGHRA and CDR2 YSYEKL. The CDR3 loop reads CASSQVGTSSYEQYF. For the CDR3, the DNA is TGCGCCAGCAGCCAAGTGGGGACGAGCTCCTACGAGCAGTACTTC.

The genes are TRBV5-1 and TRBJ2-3; TRBD2 agrees at 7 bases. Looked up from germline, CDR1 is SGHRS and CDR2 is YFSETQ. V shed 4 bases and J 4 bases; nucleotides not matched to a gene: 9. The CDR3 has 15 amino acids. The CDR3 sequence is CASSLAGGIPDTQYF. The CDR3 nucleotides read TGCGCCAGCAGCCTAGCCGGGGGGATCCCAGATACGCAGTATTTT.

The chain's CDR3 is CASSLDPGSGNTIYF. CDR3 DNA: TGCGCCAGCAGCTTGGATCCAGGCTCTGGAAACACCATATATTTT. The genes are TRBV5-1 and TRBJ1-3, with no clear D. CDR3 length equals 15 residues. Trimming took off 0 bases at V and 0 bases at J, with 7 bases between the two ends. Germline assignment: CDR1 SGHRS and CDR2 YFSETQ.

The DNA of the CDR3 is TGCAGCGTTGATCTCCGGGGGGGCTTCAATGAGCAGTTCTTC. This encodes CSVDLRGGFNEQFF. The chain has TRBV29-1 and TRBJ2-1; 8 nucleotides align to TRBD2. Germline V CDR1 and CDR2: SQVTM, ANQGSEA. CDR3 size: 14 residues. The V and J ends lost 3 bases and 6 bases, in that order; junction bases with no gene match: 7.

This chain connects TRBV4-1 to TRBJ2-3; 9 nucleotides match TRBD2. Trimming took 1 base from V and 4 from J; bases not matched to a gene: 9. Germline CDR1 reads MGHRA; CDR2 reads YSYEKL. The CDR3 runs to 17 residues. CDR3 residues: CASSQGIGGGGADTQYF. CDR3 DNA sequence: TGCGCCAGCAGCCAAGGTATAGGCGGGGGGGGCGCAGATACGCAGTATTTT.

The CDR3 DNA is TGTGCCAGCAGCTCGACTTTAACTGGTGAAAAACTGTTTTTT. Residues: CASSSTLTGEKLFF. This rearrangement joins TRBV13 to TRBJ1-4; D is unresolved. The CDR3 has 14 amino acids. Germline assignment: CDR1 PRHDT and CDR2 FYEKMQ (reference sequence). Trimming removed 4 bases from V and 7 bases from J, with 13 bases in between.

V is TRBV30 and J is TRBJ1-3, with TRBD1 matching over 9 bases. CDR3 size: 14 residues. V gave up 5 bases and J gave up 4 bases; unmatched junction bases: 6. In germline, CDR1 is GTSNPN, CDR2 SVGIG (reference sequence). The CDR3 coding sequence is TGTGCCTGGGTCGGGACAGGGTCAGGAAACACCATATATTTT. Protein sequence: CAWVGTGSGNTIYF.

This chain connects TRBV27 to TRBJ2-7; D is unclear. The germline V gene encodes CDR1 MNHEY and CDR2 SMNVEV (reference sequence). This CDR3 contains 14 residues. Trimming pared 3 bases from V and 5 bases from J, leaving 14 bases between. The CDR3 is CASSFGPLGNEQYF. The CDR3, as DNA: TGTGCCAGCAGTTTTGGGCCACTCGGCAACGAGCAGTACTTC.

V usage is TRBV6-5 and J usage is TRBJ1-2, with D possibly being TRBD1 (5 bases). The CDR3 length is 11 residues. The V and J ends lost 10 bases and 7 bases respectively, with 13 bases between them. Looked up from germline, CDR1 is MNHEY and CDR2 is SVGAGI. The CDR3 reads CATNGASGYTF. In DNA form, the CDR3 reads TGTGCCACCAATGGGGCCTCTGGCTACACCTTC.

The chain has TRBV6-2 or TRBV6-3 and TRBJ2-7; D could derive from TRBD1 or TRBD2 (5 bases each). Germline lookup yields CDR1 MNHEY and CDR2 SVGEGT. The CDR3 spans 15 residues. Trimming cost V 5 bases and J 0 bases, with 14 bases left between them. This CDR3 reads CASSRLKGSSYEQYF. As DNA, the CDR3 is TGTGCCAGCAGTCGCCTGAAGGGGAGCTCCTACGAGCAGTACTTC.

This chain links TRBV4-1 with TRBJ1-1, with 9 bases that match TRBD1. This CDR3 is 12 amino acids long. In germline, CDR1 is MGHRA, CDR2 YSYEKL. The V gene end was trimmed by 2 bases and the J gene end by 11 bases; junction bases not matched to a gene: 3. Written as DNA, the CDR3 is TGCGCCAGCAGCCAACGGGACAGGGAGGCTTTCTTT. Its protein is CASSQRDREAFF.

The rearrangement uses TRBV28 and TRBJ1-6; no clear D. This CDR3 is 11 amino acids long. Trimming cost V 8 bases and J 9 bases, with 8 bases left between them. The germline gives CDR1 MDHEN, CDR2 SYDVKM. DNA for the CDR3: TGTGCCAGCGGGTCGGTTTCACCCCTCCACTTT. Protein: CASGSVSPLHF.

This chain connects TRBV6-1 to TRBJ1-5; D is possibly TRBD1 (6 bases). This CDR3 region has 16 residues. V lost 2 bases, J lost 4 bases, and 15 bases lay in between. Germline lookup yields CDR1 MNHNS and CDR2 SASEGT. DNA of the CDR3: TGTGCCAGCAGTGAATGGCAGGGGCTAGAGAATCAGCCCCAGCATTTT. It translates to CASSEWQGLENQPQHF.

This rearrangement joins TRBV19 to TRBJ2-3; a weak D match, TRBD2 (7 bases). V dropped 2 bases and J dropped 0 bases, with 9 bases sitting between them. The CDR3 length is 15 residues. Germline V gene sequence: CDR1 LNHDA, CDR2 SQIVND (reference sequence). The CDR3 loop is CASSIRGASTDTQYF. DNA of the CDR3: TGTGCCAGTAGTATACGGGGGGCTAGCACAGATACGCAGTATTTT.

The genes are TRBV7-9 and TRBJ2-5; no reliable D call. The V gene lost 1 base and the J gene lost 1 base, with 10 bases spanning the gap. CDR3 size: 15 residues. Germline CDR1 reads SEHNR; CDR2 reads FQNEAQ (reference sequence). DNA of the CDR3: TGTGCCAGCAGCTTAGTCAGGACCCGCCAAGAGACCCAGTACTTC. Protein product: CASSLVRTRQETQYF.

The chain links TRBV25-1 to TRBJ2-3; 10 bases agree with TRBD1. Germline values: CDR1 MGHDK, CDR2 SYGVNS. J gave up 5 bases and V 6 bases, and 2 bases lay outside the gene matches. The CDR3 is 13 residues long. CDR3: CASSGQGGDTQYF. The CDR3, as DNA: TGTGCCAGCAGCGGACAGGGGGGAGATACGCAGTATTTT.

About this clone itself: Distinct nucleotide sequences in the sample also encode this CDR3. The V call is TRBV9, the J call TRBJ1-1; D gene unclear. Germline CDR1 SGDLS, CDR2 YYNGEE. The CDR3 covers 14 residues. V lost 0 bases, J lost 0 bases, and 6 bases lay in between. The CDR3 nucleotides are TGTGCCAGCAGCGTAGGGCGGTTGAACACTGAAGCTTTCTTT. This encodes CASSVGRLNTEAFF.

The chain combines TRBV6-5 with TRBJ2-2; a possible D gene is TRBD1 (6 bases). V lost 6 bases to trimming and J lost 5 bases, with 10 bases between them. Germline CDR1 is MNHEY and CDR2 is SVGAGI. The CDR3 has 13 residues. The CDR3 coding sequence is TGTGCCAGCAGAAAACAGGGAACCGGGGAGCTGTTTTTT. Protein sequence: CASRKQGTGELFF.